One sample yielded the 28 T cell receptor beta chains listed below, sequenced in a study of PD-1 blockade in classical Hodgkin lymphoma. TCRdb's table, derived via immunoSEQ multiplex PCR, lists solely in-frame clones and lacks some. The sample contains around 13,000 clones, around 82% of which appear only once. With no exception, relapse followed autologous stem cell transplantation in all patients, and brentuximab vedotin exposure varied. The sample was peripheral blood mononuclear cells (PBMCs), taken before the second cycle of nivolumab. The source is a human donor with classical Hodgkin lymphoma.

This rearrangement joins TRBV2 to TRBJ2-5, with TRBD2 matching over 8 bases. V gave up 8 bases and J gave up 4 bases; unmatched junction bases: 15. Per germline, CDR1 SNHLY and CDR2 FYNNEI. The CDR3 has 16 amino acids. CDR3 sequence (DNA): TGTGCCAGCTCGCGCCGGGGGGGCCTGGTGGGAGAGACCCAGTACTTC. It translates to CASSRRGGLVGETQYF. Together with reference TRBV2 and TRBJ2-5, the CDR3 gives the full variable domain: EPEVTQTPSHQVTQMGQEVILRCVPISNHLYFYWYRQILGQKVEFLVSFYNNEISEKSEIFDDQFSVERPDGSNFTLKIRSTKLEDSAMYFCASSRRGGLVGETQYFGPGTRLLVL.

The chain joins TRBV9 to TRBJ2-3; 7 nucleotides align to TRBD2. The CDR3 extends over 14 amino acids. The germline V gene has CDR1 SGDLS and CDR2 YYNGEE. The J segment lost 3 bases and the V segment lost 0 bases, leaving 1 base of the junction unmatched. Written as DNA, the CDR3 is TGTGCCAGCAGCGTAGCAGCGGGGACAGATACGCAGTATTTT. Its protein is CASSVAAGTDTQYF.

Written as DNA, the CDR3 is TGTGCCAGCAGCAAAGACCCCCGGGTAGCTAACTATGGCTACACCTTC. Translation: CASSKDPRVANYGYTF. This chain links TRBV21-1 with TRBJ1-2. TRBV21-1 is flagged as a pseudogene. The CDR3 totals 16 residues.

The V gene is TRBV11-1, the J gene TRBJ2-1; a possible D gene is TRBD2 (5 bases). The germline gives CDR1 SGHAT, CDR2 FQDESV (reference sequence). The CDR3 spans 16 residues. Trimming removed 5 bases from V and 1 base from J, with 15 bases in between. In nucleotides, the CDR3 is TGTGCCAGCAGCGACGACGGGGTCACATCCTACAATGAGCAGTTCTTC. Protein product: CASSDDGVTSYNEQFF.

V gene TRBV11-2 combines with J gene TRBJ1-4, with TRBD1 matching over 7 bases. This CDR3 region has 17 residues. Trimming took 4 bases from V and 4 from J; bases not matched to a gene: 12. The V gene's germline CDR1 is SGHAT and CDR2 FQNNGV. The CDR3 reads CASSWPTRGQFNEKLFF. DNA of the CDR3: TGTGCCAGCAGCTGGCCGACCAGGGGACAGTTTAATGAAAAACTGTTTTTT.

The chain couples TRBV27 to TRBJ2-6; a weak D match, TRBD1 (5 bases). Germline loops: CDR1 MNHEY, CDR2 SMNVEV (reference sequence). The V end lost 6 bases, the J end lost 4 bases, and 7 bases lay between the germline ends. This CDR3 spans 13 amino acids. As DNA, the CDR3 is TGTGCCAGCAGGGGGCTGGGGGCCAACGTCCTGACTTTC. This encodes CASRGLGANVLTF.

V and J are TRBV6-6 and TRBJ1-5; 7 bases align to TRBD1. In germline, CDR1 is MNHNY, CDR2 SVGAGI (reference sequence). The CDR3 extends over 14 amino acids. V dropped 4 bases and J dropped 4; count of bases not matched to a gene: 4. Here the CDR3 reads CASSFPGGNQPQHF. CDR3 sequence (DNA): TGTGCCAGCAGTTTCCCAGGGGGAAATCAGCCCCAGCATTTT.

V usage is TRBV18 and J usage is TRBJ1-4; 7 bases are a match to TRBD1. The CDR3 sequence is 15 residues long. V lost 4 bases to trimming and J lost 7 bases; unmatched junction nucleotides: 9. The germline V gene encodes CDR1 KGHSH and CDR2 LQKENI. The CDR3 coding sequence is TGTGCCAGCTCACACCACAGGGGACATGGTGAAAAACTGTTTTTT. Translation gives CASSHHRGHGEKLFF. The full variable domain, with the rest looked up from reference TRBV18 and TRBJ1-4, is NAGVMQNPRHLVRRRGQEARLRCSPMKGHSHVYWYRQLPEEGLKFMVYLQKENIIDESGMPKERFSAEFPKEGPSILRIQQVVRGDSAAYFCASSHHRGHGEKLFFGSGTQLSVL.

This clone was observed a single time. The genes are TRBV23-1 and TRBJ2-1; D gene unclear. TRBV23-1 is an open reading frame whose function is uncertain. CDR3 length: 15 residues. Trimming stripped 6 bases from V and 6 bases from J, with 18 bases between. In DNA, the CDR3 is TGCGCCAGCAGCCAAGCTAGATATAGTGGCAATGAGCAGTTCTTC. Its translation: CASSQARYSGNEQFF.

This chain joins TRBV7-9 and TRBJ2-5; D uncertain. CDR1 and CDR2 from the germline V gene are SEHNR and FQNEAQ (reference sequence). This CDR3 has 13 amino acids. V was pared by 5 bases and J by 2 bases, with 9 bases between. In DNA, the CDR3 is TGTGCCAGCAGCCTGTACGGGCAAGAGACCCAGTACTTC. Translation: CASSLYGQETQYF. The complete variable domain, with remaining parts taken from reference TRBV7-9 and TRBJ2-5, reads DTGVSQNPRHKITKRGQNVTFRCDPISEHNRLYWYRQTLGQGPEFLTYFQNEAQLEKSRLLSDRFSAERPKGSFSTLEIQRTEQGDSAMYLCASSLYGQETQYFGPGTRLLVL.

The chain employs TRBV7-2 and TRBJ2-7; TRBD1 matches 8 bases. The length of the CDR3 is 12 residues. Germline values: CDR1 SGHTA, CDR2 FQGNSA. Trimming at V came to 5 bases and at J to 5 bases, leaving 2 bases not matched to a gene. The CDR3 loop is CASSLQGDEQYF. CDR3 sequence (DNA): TGTGCCAGCAGCCTACAGGGGGACGAGCAGTACTTC.

The CDR3 DNA reads as TGTGCCAGCAGCGCCCAGGGGACAGGGGGACAGCCCCAGCATTTT. Amino acid sequence: CASSAQGTGGQPQHF. J is TRBJ1-5 and V is TRBV2; 11 bases are a match to TRBD1. This CDR3 spans 15 amino acids. Germline values: CDR1 SNHLY, CDR2 FYNNEI. The V segment lost 6 bases and the J segment 7 bases; nucleotides outside the gene matches: 8.

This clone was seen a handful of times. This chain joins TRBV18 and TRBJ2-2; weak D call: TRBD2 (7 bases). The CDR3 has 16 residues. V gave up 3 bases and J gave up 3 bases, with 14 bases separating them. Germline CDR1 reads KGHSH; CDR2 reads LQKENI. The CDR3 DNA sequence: TGTGCCAGCTCACCCCAAGGCGGGGGCTACACCGGGGAGCTGTTTTTT. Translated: CASSPQGGGYTGELFF.

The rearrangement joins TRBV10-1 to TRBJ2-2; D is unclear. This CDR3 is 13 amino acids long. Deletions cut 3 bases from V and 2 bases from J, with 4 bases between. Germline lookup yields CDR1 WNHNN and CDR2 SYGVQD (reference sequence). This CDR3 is CASSDLNTGELFF. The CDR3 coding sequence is TGCGCCAGCAGTGATTTAAACACCGGGGAGCTGTTTTTT.

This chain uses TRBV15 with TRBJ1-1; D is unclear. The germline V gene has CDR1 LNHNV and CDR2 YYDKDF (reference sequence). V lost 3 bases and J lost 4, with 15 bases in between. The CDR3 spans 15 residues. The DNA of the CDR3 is TGTGCCACCAGCAGGGGCACGGGGATGGGCACTGAAGCTTTCTTT. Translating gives CATSRGTGMGTEAFF. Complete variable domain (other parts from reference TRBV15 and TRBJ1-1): DAMVIQNPRYQVTQFGKPVTLSCSQTLNHNVMYWYQQKSSQAPKLLFHYYDKDFNNEADTPDNFQSRRPNTSFCFLDIRSPGLGDTAMYLCATSRGTGMGTEAFFGQGTRLTVV.

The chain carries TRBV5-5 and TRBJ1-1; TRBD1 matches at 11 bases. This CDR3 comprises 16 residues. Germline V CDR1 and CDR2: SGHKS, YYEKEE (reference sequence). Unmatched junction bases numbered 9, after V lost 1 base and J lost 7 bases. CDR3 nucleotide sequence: TGTGCCAGCAGCTTGCCCGAGGACAGGGGGCGAATTGAAGCTTTCTTT. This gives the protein CASSLPEDRGRIEAFF. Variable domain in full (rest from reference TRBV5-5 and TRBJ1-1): DAGVTQSPTHLIKTRGQQVTLRCSPISGHKSVSWYQQVLGQGPQFIFQYYEKEERGRGNFPDRFSARQFPNYSSELNVNALLLGDSALYLCASSLPEDRGRIEAFFGQGTRLTVV.

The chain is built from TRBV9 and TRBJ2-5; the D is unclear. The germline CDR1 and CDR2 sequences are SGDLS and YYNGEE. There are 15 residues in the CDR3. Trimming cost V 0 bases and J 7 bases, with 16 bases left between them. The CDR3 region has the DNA TGTGCCAGCAGCGTAGGTCATTCTATTCTTGGGACCCAGTACTTC. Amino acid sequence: CASSVGHSILGTQYF.

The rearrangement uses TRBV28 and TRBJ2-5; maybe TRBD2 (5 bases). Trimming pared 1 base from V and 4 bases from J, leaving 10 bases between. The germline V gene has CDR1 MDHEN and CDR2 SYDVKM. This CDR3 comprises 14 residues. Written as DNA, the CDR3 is TGTGCCAGCAGTTTATTTCTTGGAGGAGAGACCCAGTACTTC. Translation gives CASSLFLGGETQYF.

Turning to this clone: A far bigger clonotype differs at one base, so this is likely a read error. DNA of the CDR3: TGTGCCAGCAGCGATTCCTACGAGCAGTACTTC. Translating it yields CASSDSYEQYF. The chain carries TRBV28 and TRBJ2-7; D is unclear. V lost 6 bases, J lost 1 base, and 4 bases lay in between. This CDR3 is built from 11 residues. The germline gives CDR1 MDHEN, CDR2 SYDVKM.

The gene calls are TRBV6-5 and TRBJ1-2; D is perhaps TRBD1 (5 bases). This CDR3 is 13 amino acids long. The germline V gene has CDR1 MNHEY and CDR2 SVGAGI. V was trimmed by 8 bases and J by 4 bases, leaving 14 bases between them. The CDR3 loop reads CASSPPGPYGYTF. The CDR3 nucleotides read TGTGCCAGCTCCCCCCCGGGGCCCTATGGCTACACCTTC.

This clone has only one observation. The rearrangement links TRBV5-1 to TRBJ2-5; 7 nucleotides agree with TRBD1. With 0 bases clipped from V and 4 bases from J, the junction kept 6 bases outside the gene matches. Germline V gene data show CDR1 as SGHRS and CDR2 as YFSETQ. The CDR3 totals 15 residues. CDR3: CASSLAGTAIETQYF. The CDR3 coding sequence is TGCGCCAGCAGCTTGGCCGGGACAGCCATAGAGACCCAGTACTTC.

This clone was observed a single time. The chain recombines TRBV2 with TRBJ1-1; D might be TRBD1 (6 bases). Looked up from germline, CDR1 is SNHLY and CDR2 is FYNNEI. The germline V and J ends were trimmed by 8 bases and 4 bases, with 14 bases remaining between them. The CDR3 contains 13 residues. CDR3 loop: CASRRGAGTEAFF. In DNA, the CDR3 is TGTGCCAGCCGCAGGGGCGCCGGCACTGAAGCTTTCTTT.

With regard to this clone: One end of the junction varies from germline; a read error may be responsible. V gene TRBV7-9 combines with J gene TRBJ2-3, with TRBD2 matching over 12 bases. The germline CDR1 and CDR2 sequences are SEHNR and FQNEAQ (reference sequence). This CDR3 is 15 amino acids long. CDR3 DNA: TGTGCCAGCAGCCTAGCGGGGGGGTATGCAGATACGCAGTATTTT. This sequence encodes CASSLAGGYADTQYF.

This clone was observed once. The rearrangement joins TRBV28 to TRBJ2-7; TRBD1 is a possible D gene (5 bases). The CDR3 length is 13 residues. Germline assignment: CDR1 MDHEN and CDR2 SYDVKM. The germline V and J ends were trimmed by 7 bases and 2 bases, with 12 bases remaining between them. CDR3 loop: CASTEQAPYEQYF. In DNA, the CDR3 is TGTGCCAGCACGGAACAGGCCCCCTACGAGCAGTACTTC.

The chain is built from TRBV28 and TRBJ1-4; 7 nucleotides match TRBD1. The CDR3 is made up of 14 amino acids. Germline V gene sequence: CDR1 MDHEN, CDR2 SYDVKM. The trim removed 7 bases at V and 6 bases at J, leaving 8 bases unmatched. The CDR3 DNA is TGTGCCAGCACCCCAGACAGGGTGTATGAAAAACTGTTTTTT. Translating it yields CASTPDRVYEKLFF.

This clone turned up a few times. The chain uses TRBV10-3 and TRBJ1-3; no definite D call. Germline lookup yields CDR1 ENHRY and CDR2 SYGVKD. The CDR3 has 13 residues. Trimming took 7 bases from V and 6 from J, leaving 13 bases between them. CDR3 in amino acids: CAITPGQLNTIYF. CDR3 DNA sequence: TGTGCCATCACCCCGGGCCAATTAAACACCATATATTTT.

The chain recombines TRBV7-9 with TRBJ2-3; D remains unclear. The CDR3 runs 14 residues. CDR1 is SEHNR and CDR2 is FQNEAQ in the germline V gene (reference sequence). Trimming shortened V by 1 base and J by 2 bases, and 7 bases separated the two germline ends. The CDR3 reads CASSLELDTDTQYF. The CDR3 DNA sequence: TGTGCCAGCAGCTTAGAGCTTGACACAGATACGCAGTATTTT.

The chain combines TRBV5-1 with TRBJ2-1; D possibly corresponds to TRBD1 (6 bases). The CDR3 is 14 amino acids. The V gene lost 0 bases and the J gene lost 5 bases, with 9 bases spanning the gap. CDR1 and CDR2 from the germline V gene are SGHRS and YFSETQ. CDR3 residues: CASSLVQGNNEQFF. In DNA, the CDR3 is TGCGCCAGCAGCTTGGTTCAGGGGAACAATGAGCAGTTCTTC.